Below, 3 T cell receptor beta chains from the same sample are listed, as sequenced in a study of blood T cell repertoires in COVID-19. The protocol was immunoSEQ multiplex PCR, while the TCRdb copy is restricted to in-frame clones and leaves out a portion. Here the sample spans some 130,000 clones, roughly 72% being singletons. The source material was peripheral blood. The receptors here all came from a human donor in a cohort sampled during active COVID-19.

The chain uses TRBV6-5 and TRBJ1-2, with unresolved D. Trimming removed 7 bases at V and 4 bases at J, with 16 bases between. Germline assignment: CDR1 MNHEY and CDR2 SVGAGI. CDR3 size: 14 residues. CDR3 nucleotide sequence: TGTGCCAGCACCCCAGCGGCAGGCCTCTATGGCTACACCTTC. This encodes CASTPAAGLYGYTF.

The rearrangement uses TRBV11-2 and TRBJ1-1; 9 bases line up with TRBD1. The CDR3 is made up of 15 amino acids. Germline V gene sequence: CDR1 SGHAT, CDR2 FQNNGV. Trimming cost V 1 base and J 0 bases; bases outside gene matches: 0. CDR3 protein: CASSLGDRVNTEAFF. CDR3 nucleotides: TGTGCCAGCAGCTTAGGGGACAGGGTGAACACTGAAGCTTTCTTT.

The chain joins TRBV5-6 to TRBJ2-2; D remains ambiguous. In germline, CDR1 is SGHDT, CDR2 YYEEEE. With 0 bases removed from V and 4 bases from J, the gap between germline ends came to 4 bases. The CDR3 loop spans 13 amino acids. The CDR3 spells CASSLVLTGELFF. The CDR3 DNA sequence: TGTGCCAGCAGCTTGGTTCTCACCGGGGAGCTGTTTTTT.